The 15 T cell receptor beta chains in this list originate from one sample, sequenced in a study of T cell responses to AZD1222 COVID-19 vaccine. The assay was immunoSEQ multiplex PCR, and TCRdb's table has in-frame clones only and misses some. The data show roughly 100,000 clones, roughly 89% seen once. This sample comprised peripheral blood, obtained 28 days after the second AZD1222 dose. These receptor sequences come from an adult who received the AZD1222 COVID-19 vaccine.

The rearrangement uses TRBV19 and TRBJ1-1, with D unclear. V was trimmed by 4 bases and J by 2 bases, leaving 8 bases between them. The germline V gene has CDR1 LNHDA and CDR2 SQIVND (reference sequence). The CDR3 has 13 residues. CDR3 sequence: CASSTSGNTEAFF. CDR3 nucleotide sequence: TGTGCCAGTAGTACTTCGGGAAACACTGAAGCTTTCTTT.

The V call is TRBV7-8, the J call TRBJ1-5; possible D gene TRBD1, 6 bases. Per the germline V gene, CDR1 is SGHVS and CDR2 is FQNEAQ. This CDR3 region has 18 residues. V gave up 1 base and J gave up 2 bases, with 18 bases separating them. CDR3 region: CASSLVAVTDSRNQPQHF. In DNA, the CDR3 is TGTGCCAGCAGCTTAGTCGCGGTTACGGACAGCCGCAATCAGCCCCAGCATTTT.

This chain joins TRBV20-1 and TRBJ2-1; D gene unclear. The CDR3 has 11 amino acids. V lost 8 bases and J 5 bases, leaving 10 bases between the germline ends. CDR1 DFQATT and CDR2 SNEGSKA come from the germline V gene (reference sequence). CDR3 amino acids: CSTGHNNEQFF. The CDR3 DNA is TGCAGTACCGGGCACAACAATGAGCAGTTCTTC.

The chain is built from TRBV19 and TRBJ1-6, with 9 bases fitting TRBD1. Losses at the gene ends were 8 bases for V and 13 bases for J; bases not matched to a gene: 27. The CDR3 sequence is 19 residues long. Germline V lookup: CDR1 LNHDA, CDR2 SQIVND (reference sequence). CDR3 sequence (DNA): TGTGCCAGTTCTTCAACCCATCCACAGGGGGCGCAAGGTCTTATCCCCCTCCACTTT. Its translation is CASSSTHPQGAQGLIPLHF.

V and J are TRBV6-1 and TRBJ2-7; a possible D gene is TRBD2 (7 bases). This CDR3 spans 16 amino acids. V was shortened by 4 bases and J by 2 bases, with 18 bases between the two germline ends. Germline-derived CDR1 and CDR2 are MNHNS and SASEGT. CDR3 DNA sequence: TGTGCCAGCAGTGCAGGTGGGGGGGGCGGCGCCTACGAGCAGTACTTC. This sequence encodes CASSAGGGGGAYEQYF.

This chain joins TRBV7-8 and TRBJ2-7; TRBD2 is a possible D gene (5 bases). The V end was cut by 5 bases, the J end by 3 bases, with 8 bases between. This CDR3 is 12 amino acids long. Germline CDR1 reads SGHVS; CDR2 reads FQNEAQ. The CDR3 DNA follows: TGTGCCAGCAGCCGAGACTACTACGAGCAGTACTTC. This encodes CASSRDYYEQYF.

The chain links TRBV29-1 to TRBJ2-2; 9 bases fit TRBD1. The CDR3 length is 15 residues. CDR1 SQVTM and CDR2 ANQGSEA come from the germline V gene. Unmatched junction bases numbered 11, after V lost 7 bases and J lost 5 bases. The CDR3 loop is CSAVSGTGTTGELFF. In DNA form, the CDR3 reads TGCAGCGCCGTATCCGGGACAGGGACGACCGGGGAGCTGTTTTTT.

The V gene is TRBV28, the J gene TRBJ1-4; D is unclear. Trimming removed 5 bases from V and 7 bases from J, with 8 bases in between. CDR1 and CDR2 (germline): MDHEN, SYDVKM. CDR3 length: 12 residues. CDR3 sequence: CASSAFIEKLFF. The CDR3 region has the DNA TGTGCCAGCAGTGCCTTCATTGAAAAACTGTTTTTT.

For this clone: Within the sample, other DNA sequences also encode this same CDR3. The chain carries TRBV6-5 and TRBJ2-2; the D is unclear. The CDR3 has 14 residues. The ends were cut back, 0 bases at V and 1 base at J, with 3 bases in the middle. CDR1 MNHEY and CDR2 SVGAGI come from the germline V gene. The CDR3 reads CASSYSGNTGELFF. The CDR3 DNA is TGTGCCAGCAGTTACTCAGGGAACACCGGGGAGCTGTTTTTT.

In the case of this clone: Other DNA sequences of this sample code for an identical CDR3. The chain recombines TRBV6-5 with TRBJ2-2, with D possibly being TRBD1 (6 bases). Germline V gene lookup returns CDR1 MNHEY and CDR2 SVGAGI. The CDR3 loop spans 15 amino acids. V lost 6 bases and J 2 bases, leaving 13 bases between the germline ends. The DNA of the CDR3 is TGTGCCAGCAGGGCCGGGACACTAAACACCGGGGAGCTGTTTTTT. It translates to CASRAGTLNTGELFF.

The J gene is TRBJ2-7, the V gene TRBV12-3 or TRBV12-4; D call uncertain. The CDR3 runs 12 residues. The V end lost 6 bases, the J end lost 6 bases, and 12 bases lay between the germline ends. The CDR3 DNA follows: TGTGCCAGCAGCCCCCAGTTGTTCGAGCAGTACTTC. As protein: CASSPQLFEQYF.

A word on this clone: The same CDR3 also results from other DNA sequences found in this sample. The chain is built from TRBV30 and TRBJ2-7, with D unresolved. Trimming removed 2 bases at V and 4 bases at J, with 6 bases between. This CDR3 comprises 11 residues. The germline V gene encodes CDR1 GTSNPN and CDR2 SVGIG (reference sequence). The CDR3 sequence is CAWSRGYEQYF. The CDR3 nucleotides read TGTGCCTGGAGTCGTGGGTACGAGCAGTACTTC.

The V gene is TRBV7-6, the J gene TRBJ1-1; a weak D match, TRBD1 (5 bases). Germline CDR1 reads SGHVS; CDR2 reads FNYEAQ. The V end lost 5 bases, the J end lost 7 bases, and 17 bases lay between the germline ends. This CDR3 comprises 14 residues. CDR3 residues: CASSPFSGNGEAFF. The DNA for the CDR3 is TGTGCCAGCAGCCCCTTTTCAGGGAATGGTGAAGCTTTCTTT.

This clone was observed a single time. The chain is built from TRBV4-1 and TRBJ2-1; TRBD2 aligns across 11 bases. Germline loops: CDR1 MGHRA, CDR2 YSYEKL. V shed 4 bases and J 2 bases; nucleotides not matched to a gene: 10. This CDR3 contains 18 residues. In nucleotides, the CDR3 is TGCGCCAGCAGCCCCGAAGAGGTAGCGGGAGGGCCCTACAATGAGCAGTTCTTC. This gives the protein CASSPEEVAGGPYNEQFF.

The chain combines TRBV27 with TRBJ2-3; D remains ambiguous. There are 14 residues in the CDR3. In germline, CDR1 is MNHEY, CDR2 SMNVEV (reference sequence). Trimming left V 5 bases short and J 1 base short, with 10 bases between. The CDR3 DNA reads as TGTGCCAGCAGTCCTAACGGCCGCACAGATACGCAGTATTTT. Translated, it gives CASSPNGRTDTQYF.